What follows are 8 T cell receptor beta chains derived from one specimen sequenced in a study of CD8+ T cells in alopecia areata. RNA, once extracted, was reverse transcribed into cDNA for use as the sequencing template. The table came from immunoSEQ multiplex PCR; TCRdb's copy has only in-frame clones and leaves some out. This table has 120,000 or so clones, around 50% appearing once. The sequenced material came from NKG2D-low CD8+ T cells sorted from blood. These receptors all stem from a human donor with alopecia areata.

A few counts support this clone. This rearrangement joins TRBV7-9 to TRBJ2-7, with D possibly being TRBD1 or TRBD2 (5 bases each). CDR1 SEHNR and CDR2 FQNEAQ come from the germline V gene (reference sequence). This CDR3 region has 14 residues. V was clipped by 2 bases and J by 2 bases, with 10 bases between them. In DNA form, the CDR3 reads TGTGCCAGCAGCTTACCAGGGACCCCCTACGAGCAGTACTTC. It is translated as CASSLPGTPYEQYF. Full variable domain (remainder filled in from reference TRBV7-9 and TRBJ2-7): DTGVSQNPRHKITKRGQNVTFRCDPISEHNRLYWYRQTLGQGPEFLTYFQNEAQLEKSRLLSDRFSAERPKGSFSTLEIQRTEQGDSAMYLCASSLPGTPYEQYFGPGTRLTVT.

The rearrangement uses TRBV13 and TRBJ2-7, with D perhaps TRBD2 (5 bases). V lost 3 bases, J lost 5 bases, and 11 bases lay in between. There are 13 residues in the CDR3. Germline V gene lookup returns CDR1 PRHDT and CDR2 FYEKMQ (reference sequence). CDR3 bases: TGTGCCAGCAGCTTCGAGGGATACCACGAGCAGTACTTC. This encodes CASSFEGYHEQYF.

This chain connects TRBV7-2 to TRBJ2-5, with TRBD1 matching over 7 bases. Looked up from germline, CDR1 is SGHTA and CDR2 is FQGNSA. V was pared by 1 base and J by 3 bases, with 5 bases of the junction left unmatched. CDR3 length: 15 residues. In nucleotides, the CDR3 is TGTGCCAGCAGCTTAGTTGAAGGGGGCGAAGAGACCCAGTACTTC. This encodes CASSLVEGGEETQYF.

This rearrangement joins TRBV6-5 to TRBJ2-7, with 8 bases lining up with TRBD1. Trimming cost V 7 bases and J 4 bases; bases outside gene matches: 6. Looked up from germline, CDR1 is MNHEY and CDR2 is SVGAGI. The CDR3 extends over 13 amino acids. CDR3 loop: CASKGRGLYEQYF. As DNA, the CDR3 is TGTGCCAGCAAGGGCAGGGGGCTGTACGAGCAGTACTTC.

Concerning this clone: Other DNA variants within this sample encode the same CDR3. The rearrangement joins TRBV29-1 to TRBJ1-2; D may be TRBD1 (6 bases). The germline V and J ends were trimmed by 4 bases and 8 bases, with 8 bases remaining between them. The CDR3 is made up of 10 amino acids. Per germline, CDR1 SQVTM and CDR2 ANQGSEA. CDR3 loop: CSVAGDGYTF. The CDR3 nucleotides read TGCAGCGTTGCAGGGGACGGCTACACCTTC.

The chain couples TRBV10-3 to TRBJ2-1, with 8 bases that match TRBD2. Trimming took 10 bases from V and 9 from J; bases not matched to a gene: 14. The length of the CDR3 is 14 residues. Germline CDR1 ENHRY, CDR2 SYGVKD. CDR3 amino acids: CASRTSGGTIEQFF. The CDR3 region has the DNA TGTGCCAGCAGAACGAGCGGGGGTACAATTGAGCAGTTCTTC.

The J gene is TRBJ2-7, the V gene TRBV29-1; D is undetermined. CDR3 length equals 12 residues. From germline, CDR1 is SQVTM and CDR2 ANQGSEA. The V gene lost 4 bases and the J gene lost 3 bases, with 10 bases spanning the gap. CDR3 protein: CSVGVSDYEQYF. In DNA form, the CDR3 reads TGCAGCGTTGGTGTCTCGGACTACGAGCAGTACTTC.

The CDR3 region has the DNA TGTGCCAGCAGTCCCACCGTAGGTACTGGGGCCAACGTCCTGACTTTC. Residues: CASSPTVGTGANVLTF. The chain uses TRBV6-4 and TRBJ2-6; no clear D gene. The germline V gene encodes CDR1 MRHNA and CDR2 SNTAGT. There are 16 residues in the CDR3. Trimming left V 5 bases short and J 2 bases short, with 13 bases between.